This T cell receptor beta chain originates from a study of shared clonotypes between healthy human individuals. PBMC DNA, left unsorted, was sequenced on ten immunoSEQ deep assay plates. Repertoires were generated with immunoSEQ multiplex PCR, while TCRdb's copy carries only in-frame clones and drops some. Among about 96,000 clones listed, 40% to 55% were seen once. In this sample, this clone turned up a few times. CDR1 MNHEY and CDR2 SMNVEV come from the germline V gene (reference sequence). This CDR3 has 15 residues. Between the trimmed V and J ends, which lost 5 bases and 2 bases, there was a span of 16 bases.

This chain joins TRBV27 and TRBJ2-7, with D tentatively TRBD1 (6 bases). The receptor was isolated from a woman between 40 and 55 years old in good health. Some clones in this sample may be carry-over from other donors' samples. The sequenced sample consisted of PBMCs. CDR3 sequence: CASSKRDKGAYEQYF. The CDR3 DNA reads TGTGCCAGCAGTAAAAGGGACAAGGGCGCCTACGAGCAGTACTTC.